The 14 T cell receptor beta chains in this list originate from one sample, sequenced in a study of CD8+ T cells in alopecia areata. Treatment specified: oral pan-JAK inhibitor, 5-10 mg twice daily. Extracted RNA was reverse transcribed, and the resulting cDNA served as sequencing template. Measured with immunoSEQ multiplex PCR; TCRdb has only the in-frame clones, and not every one. The sample has some 130,000 clones; 50% to 55% are singletons. Specimen: CD4+ T cells sorted from blood, collected at week 4, from a patient treated with tofacitinib. The receptors derive from a human donor with alopecia areata.

This rearrangement joins TRBV11-2 to TRBJ2-7, with a tentative D call TRBD1 (6 bases). CDR1 is SGHAT and CDR2 is FQNNGV in the germline V gene. The CDR3 consists of 13 residues. V was pared by 5 bases and J by 4 bases, with 12 bases between. CDR3 residues: CASSLLDRYEQYF. CDR3 sequence (DNA): TGTGCCAGCAGCCTGCTGGACAGATACGAGCAGTACTTC.

The chain is built from TRBV29-1 and TRBJ2-5; D is ambiguous. The ends were cut back, 6 bases at V and 4 bases at J, with 9 bases in the middle. Germline CDR1 reads SQVTM; CDR2 reads ANQGSEA. This CDR3 is 11 amino acids long. CDR3 sequence: CSVTYIETQYF. CDR3 nucleotides: TGCAGCGTAACCTACATAGAGACCCAGTACTTC.

V usage is TRBV10-3 and J usage is TRBJ2-3; 10 positions match TRBD2. In germline, CDR1 is ENHRY, CDR2 SYGVKD. The V gene end was trimmed by 2 bases and the J gene end by 7 bases; junction bases not matched to a gene: 15. This CDR3 spans 18 amino acids. The CDR3 nucleotides are TGTGCCATCAGTGAGGGACTAGCGGCCACCGGTTTGTGGAATACGCAGTATTTT. Protein: CAISEGLAATGLWNTQYF.

This clone was seen only a few times. The gene calls are TRBV27 and TRBJ2-1; perhaps TRBD1 as D (6 bases). The CDR3 has 15 amino acids. With 6 bases removed from V and 0 bases from J, the gap between germline ends came to 12 bases. The germline V gene encodes CDR1 MNHEY and CDR2 SMNVEV (reference sequence). The CDR3 sequence: CASRLGQNSYNEQFF. The CDR3 coding sequence is TGTGCCAGCAGGCTAGGACAGAACTCCTACAATGAGCAGTTCTTC.

The chain links TRBV13 to TRBJ2-3; D unresolved. The CDR3 has 12 residues. Deletions cut 5 bases from V and 0 bases from J, with 3 bases between. The germline gives CDR1 PRHDT, CDR2 FYEKMQ (reference sequence). CDR3 sequence: CASSPSTDTQYF. CDR3 sequence (DNA): TGTGCCAGCAGCCCCAGCACAGATACGCAGTATTTT.

The chain combines TRBV7-2 with TRBJ2-1; 8 bases line up with TRBD1. The germline gives CDR1 SGHTA, CDR2 FQGNSA. The V segment lost 8 bases and the J segment 6 bases; nucleotides outside the gene matches: 12. This CDR3 has 15 residues. This CDR3 reads CASGRQGRWANEQFF. The CDR3 region has the DNA TGTGCCAGCGGGAGACAGGGGCGCTGGGCCAATGAGCAGTTCTTC.

This rearrangement joins TRBV30 to TRBJ2-5; no clear D gene. The CDR3 extends over 15 amino acids. The V end lost 3 bases, the J end lost 2 bases, and 16 bases lay between the germline ends. Germline-derived CDR1 and CDR2 are GTSNPN and SVGIG (reference sequence). The CDR3 nucleotides read TGTGCCTGGAGCAAAGTCCGCGGTTATCAAGAGACCCAGTACTTC. Its protein product is CAWSKVRGYQETQYF.

This clone was found once. This CDR3 reads CSVEWGTNYGYTF. The CDR3 DNA reads as TGCAGCGTTGAGTGGGGGACTAACTATGGCTACACCTTC. The chain uses TRBV29-1 and TRBJ1-2, with D possibly matching TRBD1 (5 bases). CDR3 length: 13 amino acids. Germline CDR1 reads SQVTM; CDR2 reads ANQGSEA. Trimming cost V 3 bases and J 0 bases, with 8 bases left between them.

The chain recombines TRBV30 with TRBJ2-5; D not resolved. Per germline, CDR1 GTSNPN and CDR2 SVGIG (reference sequence). The V and J ends lost 5 bases and 0 bases respectively, with 10 bases between them. CDR3 length equals 13 residues. The CDR3: CAWESANQETQYF. Here the CDR3 DNA reads TGTGCCTGGGAGTCGGCAAACCAAGAGACCCAGTACTTC.

The chain carries TRBV4-1 and TRBJ2-7, with TRBD1 as a possible D gene (6 bases). V was trimmed by 6 bases and J by 2 bases, leaving 17 bases between them. Germline loops: CDR1 MGHRA, CDR2 YSYEKL. CDR3 size: 15 residues. DNA for the CDR3: TGCGCCAGCAGTCACCCCGGACAGTCGGCCTACGAGCAGTACTTC. This encodes CASSHPGQSAYEQYF.

The rearrangement joins TRBV27 to TRBJ2-3, with 10 bases matching TRBD2. The J segment lost 2 bases and the V segment lost 7 bases, leaving 6 bases of the junction unmatched. The CDR3 totals 15 residues. Germline V lookup: CDR1 MNHEY, CDR2 SMNVEV (reference sequence). The DNA of the CDR3 is TGTGCCAGCACCCGGACTAGCGGATACACAGATACGCAGTATTTT. Its protein product is CASTRTSGYTDTQYF.

This clone was seen only once. This sequence joins TRBV2 and TRBJ2-2; D is undetermined. The CDR3 spans 13 residues. The V gene's germline CDR1 is SNHLY and CDR2 FYNNEI. V was pared by 4 bases and J by 3 bases, with 6 bases between. This chain's CDR3 is CASSARYTGELFF. The CDR3 nucleotides are TGTGCCAGCAGTGCCCGTTACACCGGGGAGCTGTTTTTT.

The chain combines TRBV2 with TRBJ1-1, with D maybe TRBD1 (5 bases). Germline assignment: CDR1 SNHLY and CDR2 FYNNEI. V was clipped by 6 bases and J by 1 base, with 15 bases between them. The CDR3 is made up of 15 amino acids. The CDR3 coding sequence is TGTGCCAGCAGCGCAATCTGGACACGGAACACTGAAGCTTTCTTT. Encoded protein: CASSAIWTRNTEAFF.

The V gene is TRBV6-1, the J gene TRBJ2-5, with 9 bases identical to TRBD1. With 5 bases clipped from V and 3 bases from J, the junction kept 4 bases outside the gene matches. Per the germline V gene, CDR1 is MNHNS and CDR2 is SASEGT. The CDR3 spans 14 residues. CDR3 DNA sequence: TGTGCCAGCAGTCCAGACAGGGGGGAAGAGACCCAGTACTTC. Its translation: CASSPDRGEETQYF.